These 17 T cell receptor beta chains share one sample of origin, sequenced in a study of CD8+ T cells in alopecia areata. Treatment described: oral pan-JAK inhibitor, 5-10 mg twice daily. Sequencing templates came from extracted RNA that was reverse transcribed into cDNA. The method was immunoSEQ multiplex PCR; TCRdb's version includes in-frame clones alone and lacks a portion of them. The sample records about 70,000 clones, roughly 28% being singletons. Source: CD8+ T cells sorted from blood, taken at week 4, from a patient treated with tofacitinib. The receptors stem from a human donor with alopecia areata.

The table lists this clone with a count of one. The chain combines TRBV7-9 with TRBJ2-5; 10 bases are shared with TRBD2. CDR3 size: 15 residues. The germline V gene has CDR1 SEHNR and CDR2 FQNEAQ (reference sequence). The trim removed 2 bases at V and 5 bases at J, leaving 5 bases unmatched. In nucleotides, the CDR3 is TGTGCCAGCAGCTTATCACTAGCGGGACGTGAGACCCAGTACTTC. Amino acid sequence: CASSLSLAGRETQYF.

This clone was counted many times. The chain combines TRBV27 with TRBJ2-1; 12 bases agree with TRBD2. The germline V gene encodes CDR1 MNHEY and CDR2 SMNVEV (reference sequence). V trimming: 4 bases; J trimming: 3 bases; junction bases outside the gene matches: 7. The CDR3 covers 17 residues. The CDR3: CASSSLLAGGFYNEQFF. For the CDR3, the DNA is TGTGCCAGCAGTTCCCTCCTAGCGGGAGGGTTCTACAATGAGCAGTTCTTC.

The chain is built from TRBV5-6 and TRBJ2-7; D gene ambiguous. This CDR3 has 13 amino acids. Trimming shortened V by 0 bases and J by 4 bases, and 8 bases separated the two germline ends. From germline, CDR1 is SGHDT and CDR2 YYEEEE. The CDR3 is CASSLGTPYEQYF. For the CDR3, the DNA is TGTGCCAGCAGCTTGGGAACACCGTACGAGCAGTACTTC.

In DNA form, the CDR3 reads TGTGCCAGCAGCGGGGGTAGGACCCTCTCGGAGACCCAGTACTTC. Its translation: CASSGGRTLSETQYF. This sequence joins TRBV13 and TRBJ2-5, with D perhaps TRBD1 or TRBD2 (5 bases each). Germline CDR1 is PRHDT and CDR2 is FYEKMQ (reference sequence). CDR3 length: 15 amino acids. V was shortened by 5 bases and J by 5 bases, with 18 bases between the two germline ends.

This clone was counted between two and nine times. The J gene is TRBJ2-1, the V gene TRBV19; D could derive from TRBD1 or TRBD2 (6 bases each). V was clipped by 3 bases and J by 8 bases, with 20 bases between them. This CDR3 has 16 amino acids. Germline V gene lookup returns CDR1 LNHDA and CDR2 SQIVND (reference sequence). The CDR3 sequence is CASSMGWGANRDEQFF. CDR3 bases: TGTGCCAGTAGTATGGGGTGGGGGGCAAACAGGGATGAGCAGTTCTTC.

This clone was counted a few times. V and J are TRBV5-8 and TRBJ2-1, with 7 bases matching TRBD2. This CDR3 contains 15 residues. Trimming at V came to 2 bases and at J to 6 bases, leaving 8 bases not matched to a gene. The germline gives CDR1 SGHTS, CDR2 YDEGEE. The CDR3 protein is CASSFRAGEANEQFF. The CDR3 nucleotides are TGTGCCAGCAGCTTCAGGGCGGGAGAGGCCAATGAGCAGTTCTTC.

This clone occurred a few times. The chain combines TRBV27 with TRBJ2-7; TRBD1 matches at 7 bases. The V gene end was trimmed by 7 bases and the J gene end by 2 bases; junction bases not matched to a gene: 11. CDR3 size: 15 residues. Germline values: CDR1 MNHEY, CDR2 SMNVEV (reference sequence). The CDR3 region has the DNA TGTGCCAGCAACTCCCTCAAGGACAGGCCCTACGAGCAGTACTTC. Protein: CASNSLKDRPYEQYF.

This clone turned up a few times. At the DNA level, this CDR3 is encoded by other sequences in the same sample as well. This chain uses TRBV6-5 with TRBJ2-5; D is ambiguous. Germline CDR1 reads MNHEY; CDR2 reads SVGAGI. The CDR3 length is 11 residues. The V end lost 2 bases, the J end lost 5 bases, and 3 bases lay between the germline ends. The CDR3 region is CASSYGETQYF. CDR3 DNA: TGTGCCAGCAGTTACGGGGAGACCCAGTACTTC.

The CDR3 DNA follows: TGTGCCAGCAGCTTGAGTCAGGGAAGCAATCAGCCCCAGCATTTT. As protein: CASSLSQGSNQPQHF. This chain joins TRBV11-2 and TRBJ1-5; D is perhaps TRBD1 (5 bases). The germline V gene has CDR1 SGHAT and CDR2 FQNNGV. Trimming cost V 3 bases and J 1 base, with 10 bases left between them. The CDR3 contains 15 residues.

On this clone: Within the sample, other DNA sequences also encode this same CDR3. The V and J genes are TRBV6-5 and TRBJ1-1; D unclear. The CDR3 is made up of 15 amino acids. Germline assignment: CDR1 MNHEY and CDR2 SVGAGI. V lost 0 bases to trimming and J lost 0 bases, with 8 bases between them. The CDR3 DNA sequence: TGTGCCAGCAGTTACTCCCGGACGGTGAACACTGAAGCTTTCTTT. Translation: CASSYSRTVNTEAFF.

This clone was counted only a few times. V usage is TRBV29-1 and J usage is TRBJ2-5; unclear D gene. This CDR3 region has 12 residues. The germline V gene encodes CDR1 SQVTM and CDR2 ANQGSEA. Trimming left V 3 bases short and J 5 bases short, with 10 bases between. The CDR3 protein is CSVEGTRETQYF. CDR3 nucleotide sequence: TGCAGCGTTGAGGGCACCCGGGAGACCCAGTACTTC.

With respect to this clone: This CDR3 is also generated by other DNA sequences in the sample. CDR3 coding DNA: TGCAGCGTTGAAGAGGGGGAAAGCTACGAGCAGTACTTC. Amino acids: CSVEEGESYEQYF. The rearrangement links TRBV29-1 to TRBJ2-7, with D perhaps TRBD1 or TRBD2 (5 bases each). Germline V gene lookup returns CDR1 SQVTM and CDR2 ANQGSEA. This CDR3 contains 13 residues. Trimming stripped 0 bases from V and 3 bases from J, with 9 bases between.

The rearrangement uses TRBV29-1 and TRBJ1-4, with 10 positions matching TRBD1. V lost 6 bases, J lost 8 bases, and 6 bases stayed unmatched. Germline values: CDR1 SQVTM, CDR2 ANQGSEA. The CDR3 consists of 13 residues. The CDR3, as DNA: TGCAGCGTGACCGGGACAGGGGAGGAAAAACTGTTTTTT. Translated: CSVTGTGEEKLFF. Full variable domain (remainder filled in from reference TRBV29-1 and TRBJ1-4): SAVISQKPSRDICQRGTSLTIQCQVDSQVTMMFWYRQQPGQSLTLIATANQGSEATYESGFVIDKFPISRPNLTFSTLTVSNMSPEDSSIYLCSVTGTGEEKLFFGSGTQLSVL.

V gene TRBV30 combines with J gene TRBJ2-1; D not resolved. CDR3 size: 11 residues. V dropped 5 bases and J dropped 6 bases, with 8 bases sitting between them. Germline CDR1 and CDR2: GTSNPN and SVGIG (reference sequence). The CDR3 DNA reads TGTGCCTGGTACTCGGGCAATGAGCAGTTCTTC. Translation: CAWYSGNEQFF. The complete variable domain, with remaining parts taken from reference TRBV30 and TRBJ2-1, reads SQTIHQWPATLVQPVGSPLSLECTVEGTSNPNLYWYRQAAGRGLQLLFYSVGIGQISSEVPQNLSASRPQDRQFILSSKKLLLSDSGFYLCAWYSGNEQFFGPGTRLTVL.

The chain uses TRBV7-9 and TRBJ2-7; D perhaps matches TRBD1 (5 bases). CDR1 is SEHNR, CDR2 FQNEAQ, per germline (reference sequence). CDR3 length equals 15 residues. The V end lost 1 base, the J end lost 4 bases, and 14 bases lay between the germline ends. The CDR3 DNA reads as TGTGCCAGCAGCTTAGTAGGGGCCCGGTCATACGAGCAGTACTTC. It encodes CASSLVGARSYEQYF.

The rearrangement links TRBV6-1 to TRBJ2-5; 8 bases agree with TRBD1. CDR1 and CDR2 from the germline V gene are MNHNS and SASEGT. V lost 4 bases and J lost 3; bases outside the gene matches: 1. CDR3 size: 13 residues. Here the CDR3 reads CASSGDRKETQYF. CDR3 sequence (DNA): TGTGCCAGCAGTGGGGACAGGAAAGAGACCCAGTACTTC.

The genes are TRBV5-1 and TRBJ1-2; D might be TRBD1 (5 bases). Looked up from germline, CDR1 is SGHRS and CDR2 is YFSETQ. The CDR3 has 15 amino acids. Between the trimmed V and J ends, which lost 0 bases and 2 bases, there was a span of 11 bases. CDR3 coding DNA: TGCGCCAGCAGCTTGGCCGTGGGACTCAACTATGGCTACACCTTC. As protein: CASSLAVGLNYGYTF. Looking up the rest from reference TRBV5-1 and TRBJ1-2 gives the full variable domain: KAGVTQTPRYLIKTRGQQVTLSCSPISGHRSVSWYQQTPGQGLQFLFEYFSETQRNKGNFPGRFSGRQFSNSRSEMNVSTLELGDSALYLCASSLAVGLNYGYTFGSGTRLTVV.